A selection of T cell receptor beta chains follows, all from one sample in a study of shared clonotypes between healthy human individuals. Some clones are missing from TCRdb's copy, which holds only in-frame ones; the method was immunoSEQ multiplex PCR. The sample lists around 2.5 million clones, under 95% occurring once. Sequencing was carried out using naive CD4+ T cells from PBMCs. The receptors shown here come from a young man in good health. Some clones in this sample may be carry-over from other donors' samples. The CDR3 runs from the conserved cysteine through the conserved F or W. The order of the fields is clone size, J gene, V gene, D gene, CDR3 protein, CDR3 DNA. D genes are given only for firm matches. Some rows have no size entry. The others give once, few or many, or a class for an expanded clone.

abundance: NA; j_gene: TRBJ2-5; v_gene: TRBV14; d_gene: NA; CDR3aa: CASSQGGTLQETQYF; CDR3nt: TGTGCCAGCAGCCAAGGGGGGACCCTCCAAGAGACCCAGTACTTC
abundance: NA; j_gene: TRBJ2-7; v_gene: TRBV5-1; d_gene: TRBD1; CDR3aa: CASSPTGGSHEQYF; CDR3nt: TGCGCCAGCAGTCCGACAGGGGGCAGCCACGAGCAGTACTTC
abundance: NA; j_gene: TRBJ2-1; v_gene: TRBV7-2; d_gene: TRBD2; CDR3aa: CASSLSSGTYNEQFF; CDR3nt: TGTGCCAGCAGCCTATCTAGCGGAACTTACAATGAGCAGTTCTTC
abundance: NA; j_gene: TRBJ1-4; v_gene: TRBV5-4; d_gene: TRBD1; CDR3aa: CASSADRRTGANEKLFF; CDR3nt: TGTGCCAGCAGCGCCGACAGGCGGACAGGGGCTAATGAAAAACTGTTTTTT
abundance: NA; j_gene: TRBJ2-3; v_gene: TRBV7-6; d_gene: NA; CDR3aa: CASSSPSDTQYF; CDR3nt: TGTGCCAGCAGCTCCCCCTCGGATACGCAGTATTTT
abundance: NA; j_gene: TRBJ1-1; v_gene: TRBV19; d_gene: NA; CDR3aa: CASIPGPGDTEAFF; CDR3nt: TGTGCCAGTATCCCGGGGCCGGGGGACACTGAAGCTTTCTTT
abundance: NA; j_gene: TRBJ1-2; v_gene: TRBV28; d_gene: TRBD1; CDR3aa: CASSSPGTGEGYTF; CDR3nt: TGTGCCAGCAGTTCCCCCGGTACAGGGGAAGGCTACACCTTC
abundance: NA; j_gene: TRBJ1-1; v_gene: TRBV10-3; d_gene: NA; CDR3aa: CAISEGFIQNTEAFF; CDR3nt: TGTGCCATCAGCGAGGGTTTCATACAGAACACTGAAGCTTTCTTT
abundance: NA; j_gene: TRBJ2-7; v_gene: TRBV19; d_gene: NA; CDR3aa: CASSTVEGSRGLSYEQYF; CDR3nt: TGTGCCAGTAGTACCGTGGAGGGGAGCCGGGGGCTTTCCTACGAGCAGTACTTC
abundance: NA; j_gene: TRBJ2-2; v_gene: TRBV5-1; d_gene: NA; CDR3aa: CASSNGDQVAGSTGELFF; CDR3nt: TGCGCCAGCAGCAATGGTGACCAGGTTGCGGGATCCACCGGGGAGCTGTTTTTT
abundance: NA; j_gene: TRBJ1-1; v_gene: TRBV12-5; d_gene: NA; CDR3aa: CASALKEGTEAFF; CDR3nt: TGTGCTAGTGCCCTAAAGGAGGGAACTGAAGCTTTCTTT
abundance: once; j_gene: TRBJ1-1; v_gene: TRBV7-3; d_gene: TRBD1; CDR3aa: CASSLGQALNTEAFF; CDR3nt: TGTGCCAGCAGCCTTGGACAGGCCCTGAACACTGAAGCTTTCTTT
abundance: NA; j_gene: TRBJ2-5; v_gene: TRBV5-1; d_gene: NA; CDR3aa: CASGSKETQYF; CDR3nt: TGCGCCAGCGGGTCTAAAGAGACCCAGTACTTC
abundance: once; j_gene: TRBJ2-7; v_gene: TRBV9; d_gene: NA; CDR3aa: CASSVGPGGGPYEQYF; CDR3nt: TGTGCCAGCAGCGTAGGTCCAGGGGGGGGCCCCTACGAGCAGTACTTC
abundance: NA; j_gene: TRBJ1-2; v_gene: TRBV6-5; d_gene: NA; CDR3aa: CASTQGYDGYTF; CDR3nt: TGTGCCAGCACCCAGGGATACGATGGCTACACCTTC
abundance: NA; j_gene: TRBJ1-2; v_gene: TRBV18; d_gene: NA; CDR3aa: CASSPGPGPSYGYTF; CDR3nt: TGTGCCAGCTCACCGGGTCCGGGACCGTCCTATGGCTACACCTTC
abundance: once; j_gene: TRBJ1-2; v_gene: TRBV7-9; d_gene: NA; CDR3aa: CASSAQGYGYTF; CDR3nt: TGTGCCAGCAGCGCCCAGGGCTATGGCTACACCTTC
abundance: NA; j_gene: TRBJ2-7; v_gene: TRBV6-5; d_gene: NA; CDR3aa: CASSSLYEQYF; CDR3nt: TGTGCCAGCAGTTCCTTATACGAGCAGTACTTC
abundance: NA; j_gene: TRBJ2-1; v_gene: TRBV18; d_gene: NA; CDR3aa: CASSPPVSYNEQFF; CDR3nt: TGTGCCAGCTCACCACCCGTCAGCTACAATGAGCAGTTCTTC
abundance: NA; j_gene: TRBJ2-4; v_gene: TRBV5-1; d_gene: TRBD2; CDR3aa: CASSLLTSGSYGNIQYF; CDR3nt: TGCGCCAGCAGCTTGTTGACTAGCGGGAGTTACGGAAACATTCAGTACTTC
abundance: NA; j_gene: TRBJ1-5; v_gene: TRBV6-6; d_gene: TRBD1; CDR3aa: CASSVTGEGQPQHF; CDR3nt: TGTGCCAGCAGTGTCACAGGGGAGGGTCAGCCCCAGCATTTT
abundance: NA; j_gene: TRBJ2-1; v_gene: TRBV5-1; d_gene: TRBD2; CDR3aa: CASSAPGLVLVNEQFF; CDR3nt: TGCGCCAGCAGCGCCCCAGGACTAGTTTTAGTAAATGAGCAGTTCTTC
abundance: NA; j_gene: TRBJ2-5; v_gene: TRBV9; d_gene: TRBD2; CDR3aa: CAPRGLAGEGETQYF; CDR3nt: TGTGCCCCCCGGGGACTAGCGGGAGAGGGCGAGACCCAGTACTTC
abundance: NA; j_gene: TRBJ2-5; v_gene: TRBV2; d_gene: TRBD1; CDR3aa: CASAKGARRETQYF; CDR3nt: TGTGCCAGCGCTAAGGGGGCGCGGCGGGAGACCCAGTACTTC
abundance: NA; j_gene: TRBJ2-7; v_gene: TRBV28; d_gene: NA; CDR3aa: CASSLAGRGRDEQYF; CDR3nt: TGTGCCAGCAGTTTAGCGGGCCGTGGTAGGGACGAGCAGTACTTC